The sequence of this T cell receptor beta chain was determined in a study of blood T cell repertoires in COVID-19. Study at large: COVID-19 samples, acute and convalescent, were from the United States, Italy and Spain. The cDNA or gDNA used as material had been derived from T cells, B-cell-depleted T cells, or PBMCs.

The CDR3 runs 13 residues. Trimming removed 10 bases at V and 7 bases at J, with 14 bases between. Germline CDR1 and CDR2: MNHEY and SVGAGI. Under the authors' procedure: Amplification of reference gene primers provided the estimated nucleated cell counts. Sequenced by immunoSEQ multiplex PCR; TCRdb stores in-frame clones only, minus some. V and J calls and clone size are given by that table; D and trimming were obtained from the DNA. The sample lists around 120,000 clones; over 75% were seen once. This sequence was found in a man of 80 years or more with acute or convalescent COVID-19. Sequencing was performed on peripheral blood. The chain uses TRBV6-5 and TRBJ1-6; D unresolved. The CDR3 loop is CANKRARNSPLHF. CDR3 bases: TGTGCCAACAAGAGGGCCAGAAATTCACCCCTCCACTTT.